This is a list of T cell receptor beta chains from one sample in a study of beta chain features in type 1 diabetes. Sequencing used immunoSEQ multiplex PCR; TCRdb keeps in-frame clones, though not all of them. The sample has about 150,000 clones; around 8.7% are singletons. What was sequenced was central memory CD4+ T cells from blood. Receptors were obtained from a man aged 18-30 years in good health. The CDR3 runs from the conserved cysteine through the conserved F or W. D genes are given only for firm matches. Some rows mark clone size as missing; the rest say once, few, many or name a class of expanded clone.

v_gene	d_gene	abundance	j_gene	CDR3aa
TRBV9	-	few	TRBJ2-3	CASSVVPLTRSDTQYF
TRBV6-5	TRBD2	-	TRBJ2-3	CASSYSAGDTDTQYF
TRBV7-2	TRBD2	few	TRBJ2-5	CASSTPRAGGGSAETQYF
TRBV7-2	TRBD2	few	TRBJ2-3	CASSLQPSGGADTQYF
TRBV30	-	-	TRBJ2-7	CAWSSQGPTEQYF
TRBV18	-	few	TRBJ1-1	CASSPLDTLVGNTEAFF
TRBV10-2	TRBD1	few	TRBJ1-2	CASKPGTGWGYTF
TRBV2	-	few	TRBJ1-2	CASSEGVASNYGYTF
TRBV11-2	-	-	TRBJ2-5	CASSLGGQETQYF
TRBV2	TRBD2	few	TRBJ2-5	CASTKAGGKETQYF
TRBV6-5	TRBD1	few	TRBJ2-7	CASSYRYRGQGEQYF
TRBV5-1	-	-	TRBJ2-7	CASSLGPNSRDTPYEQYF
TRBV6-1	-	-	TRBJ2-4	CASSVTWGGGKNIQYF
TRBV19	-	many	TRBJ1-1	CASKYYTEAFF
TRBV4-3	-	-	TRBJ2-2	CASSQQWELVAGELFF
TRBV19	TRBD1	-	TRBJ2-1	CASSTQGAGYNEQFF
TRBV7-3	-	few	TRBJ2-6	CASSLGLSGANVLTF